This passage covers 31 T cell receptor beta chains from one sample sequenced in a study of blood T cells in healthy people across ages. The second PCR ran roughly 6 to 11 cycles with a sample-barcoded 5' primer and J-beta primers. TCRdb itself ran the 5' RACE reads through MiXCR, one entry per CDR3 protein. The sample lists some 730,000 distinct CDR3 sequences, about a fifth occurring once. Sequenced: blood. The receptor set was obtained from a man between 65 and 85 years old in good health.

This clonotype occurred many times. This rearrangement joins TRBV7-3 to TRBJ2-1, with 13 bases matching TRBD2. Germline CDR1 SGHTA, CDR2 FQGTGA. V lost 0 bases to trimming and J lost 6 bases; unmatched junction nucleotides: 8. This CDR3 has 18 amino acids. The CDR3 coding sequence is TGTGCCAGCAGCTTAACCCCCACTAGCGGGAGGGCCCCCAATGAGCAGTTCTTC. Translation: CASSLTPTSGRAPNEQFF.

This chain uses TRBV7-2 with TRBJ2-1; D ambiguous. The V and J ends lost 1 base and 6 bases respectively, with 7 bases between them. Germline V CDR1 and CDR2: SGHTA, FQGNSA. CDR3 size: 13 residues. This CDR3 is CASSLVAINEQFF. The CDR3 DNA reads as TGTGCCAGCAGCTTAGTCGCAATCAATGAGCAGTTCTTC.

This clonotype was observed a handful of times. The gene calls are TRBV12-3 or TRBV12-4 and TRBJ1-3; D ambiguous. This CDR3 comprises 13 residues. Trimming removed 5 bases from V and 4 bases from J, with 9 bases in between. The CDR3 coding sequence is TGTGCCAGCAGTGTTCAGAGGGGAAACACCATATATTTT. Protein: CASSVQRGNTIYF.

The count of this clonotype is one. The V call is TRBV9, the J call TRBJ2-3; maybe TRBD2 (6 bases). The ends were cut back, 0 bases at V and 2 bases at J, with 10 bases in the middle. Looked up from germline, CDR1 is SGDLS and CDR2 is YYNGEE. The CDR3 covers 15 residues. The CDR3 spells CASSVAGVNTDTQYF. The CDR3 DNA reads TGTGCCAGCAGCGTAGCGGGAGTGAACACAGATACGCAGTATTTT. The full variable domain, completed using reference TRBV9 and TRBJ2-3, is DSGVTQTPKHLITATGQRVTLRCSPRSGDLSVYWYQQSLDQGLQFLIQYYNGEERAKGNILERFSAQQFPDLHSELNLSSLELGDSALYFCASSVAGVNTDTQYFGPGTRLTVL.

This clonotype was detected ten times or more. V gene TRBV29-1 combines with J gene TRBJ2-7, with D uncertain. V lost 2 bases and J 2 bases, leaving 16 bases between the germline ends. Germline CDR1 is SQVTM and CDR2 is ANQGSEA. CDR3 size: 15 residues. Here the CDR3 DNA reads TGCAGCGTTGAACTTGGGCAGATTCAACCCTACGAGCAGTACTTC. Its translation is CSVELGQIQPYEQYF.

The J gene is TRBJ1-1, the V gene TRBV12-3 or TRBV12-4; D is unclear. V shed 6 bases and J shed 6 bases, with 14 bases lying between them. The CDR3 length is 13 residues. The CDR3 nucleotides are TGTGCCAGCAGCGAGAATTTAGCCCCTGAAGCTTTCTTT. Encoded protein: CASSENLAPEAFF.

A few counts support this clonotype. The genes are TRBV5-6 and TRBJ1-1; D might be TRBD1 (6 bases). CDR1 and CDR2 from the germline V gene are SGHDT and YYEEEE. V was shortened by 1 base and J by 1 base, with 11 bases between the two germline ends. CDR3 length equals 15 residues. Written as DNA, the CDR3 is TGTGCCAGCAGCTTGTTACCGGGACAGAACACTGAAGCTTTCTTT. Amino acid sequence: CASSLLPGQNTEAFF.

As concerns this clonotype: The final CDR3 position lacks the conserved phenylalanine or tryptophan, pointing to a likely read error. In DNA form, the CDR3 reads TGTGCCAGCAGTTCCTCTCCGTACGAACCCAATGAAAAACTGTTTGAT. It codes for CASSSSPYEPNEKLFD. V and J are TRBV6-6 and TRBJ1-4, with D unclear. V lost 4 bases and J 5 bases, leaving 17 bases between the germline ends. CDR1 and CDR2 from the germline V gene are MNHNY and SVGAGI (reference sequence). This CDR3 has 16 residues.

This clonotype was seen only a few times. V is TRBV5-1 and J is TRBJ2-3; D possibly corresponds to TRBD2 (5 bases). Germline CDR1 is SGHRS and CDR2 is YFSETQ. This CDR3 has 14 residues. V dropped 4 bases and J dropped 6 bases, with 15 bases sitting between them. CDR3 in DNA: TGCGCCAGCAGCCTAGCCGTGGGCCCCGATACGCAGTATTTT. This gives the protein CASSLAVGPDTQYF. The full variable domain, with the rest looked up from reference TRBV5-1 and TRBJ2-3, is KAGVTQTPRYLIKTRGQQVTLSCSPISGHRSVSWYQQTPGQGLQFLFEYFSETQRNKGNFPGRFSGRQFSNSRSEMNVSTLELGDSALYLCASSLAVGPDTQYFGPGTRLTVL.

This clonotype was detected only a few times. V usage is TRBV3-1 and J usage is TRBJ1-1, with no clear D. The CDR3 has 15 residues. CDR1 and CDR2 (germline): LGHDT, YNNKEL (reference sequence). Between the trimmed V and J ends, which lost 3 bases and 2 bases, there was a span of 13 bases. The CDR3 protein is CASSHSTLTNTEAFF. As DNA, the CDR3 is TGTGCCAGCAGCCATTCCACTCTCACCAACACTGAAGCTTTCTTT.

This clonotype showed up many times. The chain joins TRBV5-5 to TRBJ2-1; perhaps TRBD2 as D (6 bases). V was clipped by 3 bases and J by 9 bases, with 10 bases between them. The CDR3 spans 12 residues. Germline V gene lookup returns CDR1 SGHKS and CDR2 YYEKEE (reference sequence). CDR3 region: CASSSLEGEQFF. The CDR3 DNA follows: TGTGCCAGCAGCTCCCTGGAGGGTGAGCAGTTCTTC.

This clonotype has more than one count but fewer than ten. The chain's CDR3 is CASFAPPYNEQFF. The DNA for the CDR3 is TGTGCCAGTTTTGCTCCCCCCTACAATGAGCAGTTCTTC. This chain connects TRBV6-5 to TRBJ2-1; unclear D gene. This CDR3 contains 13 residues. Trimming pared 9 bases from V and 2 bases from J, leaving 11 bases between. From germline, CDR1 is MNHEY and CDR2 SVGAGI.

The chain is built from TRBV12-5 and TRBJ2-5; no firm D call. The DNA end is more similar to TRBJ2-7, so the J call may be wrong. The germline gives CDR1 LGHNT, CDR2 FRNRAP. The CDR3 extends over 17 amino acids. CDR3 protein: CASGRLGFLMRSYEQYV. DNA of the CDR3: TGTGCTAGTGGCCGCCTAGGGTTCCTCATGCGCTCCTACGAGCAGTACGTC.

This clonotype was seen more than once but under ten times. The V gene is TRBV7-2, the J gene TRBJ2-1; D might be TRBD2 (6 bases). The CDR3 extends over 16 amino acids. V shed 5 bases and J shed 8 bases, with 22 bases lying between them. In germline, CDR1 is SGHTA, CDR2 FQGNSA. CDR3 amino acids: CASSLSGTAVVYEQFF. CDR3 bases: TGTGCCAGCAGCCTATCCGGGACTGCCGTCGTGTATGAGCAGTTCTTC.

The chain has TRBV5-1 and TRBJ2-1, with 10 bases fitting TRBD2. Germline assignment: CDR1 SGHRS and CDR2 YFSETQ. Losses at the gene ends were 4 bases for V and 8 bases for J; bases not matched to a gene: 9. This CDR3 contains 15 residues. CDR3 in DNA: TGCGCCAGCAGCCCTACCGGGACTAGCGTCTATGAGCAGTTCTTC. It yields the protein CASSPTGTSVYEQFF.

In this sample, this clonotype turned up a few times. V is TRBV12-3 or TRBV12-4 and J is TRBJ1-6, with a tentative D call TRBD1 (5 bases). The germline V and J ends were trimmed by 2 bases and 9 bases, with 11 bases remaining between them. The CDR3 runs 14 residues. This CDR3 is CASSLFTGGSPLHF. In nucleotides, the CDR3 is TGTGCCAGCAGTTTATTTACTGGGGGTTCACCCCTCCACTTT.

This clonotype was counted ten times or more. Here the CDR3 reads CASSLDRQYYEQYF. CDR3 bases: TGTGCCAGCAGCTTAGACCGTCAGTACTACGAGCAGTACTTC. V gene TRBV5-5 combines with J gene TRBJ2-7; D gene unclear. V lost 2 bases and J 3 bases, leaving 12 bases between the germline ends. The germline V gene encodes CDR1 SGHKS and CDR2 YYEKEE (reference sequence). This CDR3 has 14 residues.

The chain combines TRBV12-3 or TRBV12-4 with TRBJ1-6, with D unclear. This CDR3 has 15 amino acids. Trimming pared 4 bases from V and 0 bases from J, leaving 7 bases between. The CDR3 DNA follows: TGTGCCAGCAGTTCGGAGGACTCCTATAATTCACCCCTCCACTTT. This encodes CASSSEDSYNSPLHF.

The V call is TRBV7-8, the J call TRBJ2-1; TRBD2 aligns across 10 bases. Germline V gene data show CDR1 as SGHVS and CDR2 as FQNEAQ. The CDR3 is 15 amino acids. Germline trimming cut 8 bases from V and 9 bases from J; bases unmatched to any gene: 13. Written as DNA, the CDR3 is TGTGCCAGCGCGTGGGAAACTAGCGGGATAGGTGAGCAGTTCTTC. Encoded protein: CASAWETSGIGEQFF.

This clonotype was detected a few times. The chain combines TRBV12-3 or TRBV12-4 with TRBJ2-3; D gene unclear. Trimming pared 5 bases from V and 10 bases from J, leaving 13 bases between. The CDR3 extends over 12 amino acids. The CDR3 DNA reads as TGTGCCAGCAGTCCCCTCCTTGGATCGCAGTATTTT. Encoded protein: CASSPLLGSQYF.

This chain connects TRBV19 to TRBJ2-2, with D tentatively TRBD1 or TRBD2 (5 bases each). This CDR3 spans 15 amino acids. Looked up from germline, CDR1 is LNHDA and CDR2 is SQIVND (reference sequence). The V end was cut by 8 bases, the J end by 4 bases, with 17 bases between. This chain's CDR3 is CASGSGTQPTGELFF. The CDR3 nucleotides read TGTGCCAGTGGCTCCGGGACCCAACCCACCGGGGAGCTGTTTTTT.

Worth noting for this clonotype: At one boundary the junction diverges from the germline segment, which might be a read error. The chain has TRBV18 and TRBJ1-1; D is possibly TRBD1 (6 bases). The CDR3 spans 13 residues. Germline lookup yields CDR1 KGHSH and CDR2 LQKENI. CDR3 coding DNA: TGTGCCAGCTCGACTGGACAGAACGCTGAAGCTTTCTTT. This encodes CASSTGQNAEAFF.

This clonotype was seen many times. The rearrangement links TRBV28 to TRBJ1-2; D is uncertain. Looked up from germline, CDR1 is MDHEN and CDR2 is SYDVKM. This CDR3 is 14 amino acids long. The V and J ends lost 7 bases and 1 base respectively, with 13 bases between them. The CDR3 here is CASTGSPINYGYTF. The CDR3 nucleotides are TGTGCCAGCACCGGGTCCCCCATTAACTATGGCTACACCTTC.

This clonotype occurred a few times. The V and J genes are TRBV3-1 and TRBJ2-5; no reliable D call. Germline V gene data show CDR1 as LGHDT and CDR2 as YNNKEL (reference sequence). The ends were cut back, 0 bases at V and 2 bases at J, with 7 bases in the middle. The CDR3 covers 14 residues. CDR3 sequence: CASSQEYKQETQYF. The CDR3, as DNA: TGTGCCAGCAGCCAAGAATACAAGCAAGAGACCCAGTACTTC.

This clonotype was counted a few times. The rearrangement links TRBV29-1 to TRBJ2-1, with TRBD2 identical over 11 bases. CDR1 and CDR2 from the germline V gene are SQVTM and ANQGSEA. The CDR3 is made up of 13 amino acids. V lost 5 bases to trimming and J lost 8 bases; unmatched junction nucleotides: 5. The CDR3 is CSVILAGVHEQFF. In DNA form, the CDR3 reads TGCAGCGTTATACTAGCGGGAGTTCATGAGCAGTTCTTC.

The chain uses TRBV12-3 or TRBV12-4 and TRBJ1-1; D not resolved. CDR3 length equals 14 residues. Trimming stripped 6 bases from V and 6 bases from J, with 17 bases between. The CDR3 DNA reads as TGTGCCAGCAGCCTACTTACGGTACGGCCTGAAGCTTTCTTT. Protein sequence: CASSLLTVRPEAFF.

This clonotype has ten or more counts. The chain employs TRBV7-9 and TRBJ1-2; 10 positions match TRBD1. This CDR3 region has 16 residues. From germline, CDR1 is SEHNR and CDR2 FQNEAQ (reference sequence). With 0 bases clipped from V and 5 bases from J, the junction kept 6 bases outside the gene matches. In DNA form, the CDR3 reads TGTGCCAGCAGCTTAGCAGCTGGACAGGGGGGATATGGCTACACCTTC. Translation: CASSLAAGQGGYGYTF.

Only a few counts were recorded for this clonotype. The V gene is TRBV25-1, the J gene TRBJ2-5; D may be TRBD1 (6 bases). The CDR3 has 12 residues. From germline, CDR1 is MGHDK and CDR2 SYGVNS. V lost 10 bases, J lost 5 bases, and 14 bases lay in between. CDR3 in amino acids: CATEGDVETQYF. CDR3 coding DNA: TGTGCCACCGAGGGGGACGTGGAGACCCAGTACTTC.

This clonotype was seen many times. The CDR3 DNA is TGCGCCAGCAGCTTGGTTGGGGGGATTTCGGAGAAACTGTTTTTT. Protein: CASSLVGGISEKLFF. This chain uses TRBV5-1 with TRBJ1-4; the D gene is possibly TRBD1 (5 bases). The CDR3 loop spans 15 amino acids. Between the trimmed V and J ends, which lost 0 bases and 11 bases, there was a span of 17 bases. Germline V gene data show CDR1 as SGHRS and CDR2 as YFSETQ.

This clonotype turned up a few times. The chain carries TRBV11-2 and TRBJ2-3; D may be TRBD2 (5 bases). The length of the CDR3 is 14 residues. With 3 bases removed from V and 5 bases from J, the gap between germline ends came to 12 bases. Germline V gene sequence: CDR1 SGHAT, CDR2 FQNNGV. The CDR3 protein is CASSFRGGIDTQYF. CDR3 coding DNA: TGTGCCAGCAGCTTCCGTGGAGGCATAGATACGCAGTATTTT.

This clonotype has only a few counts. The chain couples TRBV7-9 to TRBJ1-4, with D uncertain. The CDR3 runs 14 residues. V lost 5 bases to trimming and J lost 5 bases, with 12 bases between them. CDR1 is SEHNR, CDR2 FQNEAQ, per germline (reference sequence). CDR3 amino acids: CASSDISLNEKLFF. The DNA of the CDR3 is TGTGCCAGCAGCGATATATCCTTGAATGAAAAACTGTTTTTT.